A selection of T cell receptor beta chains follows, all from one sample in a study of T cell repertoires in cytomegalovirus infection. Each CDR3 protein gets one entry after TCRdb re-called the reads with MiXCR. The table has some 440,000 distinct CDR3 sequences, about a third seen once. Sequenced input: PBMCs. The receptors shown here come from a human donor in good health (CMV status not recorded). Some clones in this sample may be carry-over from other donors' samples. The CDR3 runs from the conserved cysteine through the conserved F or W. A D gene is named only where the DNA matches it firmly. Clone size appears in some rows only: once, few, many, or a class for an expanded clone.

>TRBV19|-|TRBJ2-4|-
CAGNRVDKNIQYF
TGTGCCGGAAACAGGGTAGACAAAAACATTCAGTACTTC
>TRBV6-1|TRBD1|TRBJ2-7|-
CASSSLDRGPYEQYF
TGTGCCAGCAGTTCCTTGGACAGGGGACCCTACGAGCAGTACTTC
>TRBV19|-|TRBJ1-6|-
CASSRLGGDSPLHF
TGTGCCAGTTCTAGACTGGGCGGGGATTCACCCCTCCACTTT
>TRBV6-8|-|TRBJ1-1|-
CASTRIGTMNTEAFF
TGTGCCAGCACCCGCATCGGGACCATGAACACTGAAGCTTTCTTT
>TRBV6-2/TRBV6-3|-|TRBJ1-2|few
CASRKEGLNGYTF
TGTGCCAGCAGAAAGGAGGGGTTGAATGGCTACACCTTC
>TRBV19|-|TRBJ1-1|-
CASNGEGVREAFF
TGTGCCAGTAACGGGGAAGGGGTCCGTGAAGCTTTCTTT
>TRBV4-2|-|TRBJ2-2|-
CASSHGGTENTGELFF
TGTGCCAGCAGCCATGGCGGGACAGAGAACACCGGGGAGCTGTTTTTT
>TRBV3-1|-|TRBJ1-1|-
CASSQPMGLLGRNTEAFF
TGTGCCAGCAGCCAACCCATGGGACTTTTGGGGCGGAACACTGAAGCTTTCTTT
>TRBV19|-|TRBJ2-3|-
CASSIRGTTDTQYF
TGTGCCAGTAGTATCAGGGGAACCACAGATACGCAGTATTTT
>TRBV7-6|-|TRBJ2-3|-
CASGPGGGTDTQYF
TGTGCCAGCGGGCCCGGGGGCGGCACAGATACGCAGTATTTT
>TRBV20-1|-|TRBJ1-2|-
CSAREVLNYGYTF
TGCAGTGCTAGAGAGGTCTTAAACTATGGCTACACCTTC
>TRBV18|-|TRBJ2-5|-
CASSPLSGAFGETQYF
TGTGCCAGCTCACCGTTGTCGGGGGCCTTCGGAGAGACCCAGTACTTC
>TRBV7-8|TRBD2|TRBJ2-2|many
CASNQREGTGELFF
TGTGCCAGCAACCAACGGGAGGGGACCGGGGAGCTGTTTTTT
>TRBV11-2|TRBD2|TRBJ2-3|-
CASSRGSLAGGTDTQYF
TGTGCCAGCAGCAGGGGCTCTCTAGCGGGGGGCACAGATACGCAGTATTTT
>TRBV4-1|TRBD2|TRBJ2-7|-
CARSQALGGTYEQYF
TGCGCCCGCAGCCAAGCCTTGGGGGGGACCTACGAGCAGTACTTC
>TRBV7-2|-|TRBJ2-1|many
CASSPSRVEEQFF
TGTGCCAGCAGCCCTTCAAGGGTTGAGGAGCAGTTCTTC
>TRBV7-2|-|TRBJ2-3|many
CASRRTDTQYF
TGTGCCAGCAGGAGGACAGATACGCAGTATTTT
>TRBV7-2|TRBD1|TRBJ2-7|few
CASSLAPGTGGYEQYF
TGTGCCAGCAGCTTAGCGCCCGGGACAGGGGGTTACGAGCAGTACTTC
>TRBV12-3/TRBV12-4|-|TRBJ1-1|-
CASSLEGVNTDALF
TGTGCCAGCAGTTTGGAAGGGGTCAACACTGATGCTCTCTTT
>TRBV29-1|TRBD1|TRBJ2-4|few
CSVAMGQKNIQYF
TGCAGCGTTGCGATGGGACAGAAAAACATTCAGTACTTC
>TRBV20-1|-|TRBJ1-3|few
CSARQSGNTIYF
TGCAGCGCCCGACAGTCTGGAAACACCATATATTTT
>TRBV7-6|TRBD1|TRBJ1-3|many
CASSPSRDRGGGGNTIYF
TGTGCCAGCAGCCCATCCCGGGACAGGGGGGGTGGTGGAAACACCATATATTTT
>TRBV6-6|TRBD1|TRBJ1-6|-
CASSRAAGGLVADNSPLHF
TGTGCCAGCAGTCGGGCGGCAGGGGGCCTAGTGGCGGATAATTCACCCCTCCACTTT
>TRBV20-1|-|TRBJ1-1|-
CSARGPQGLVTEAFF
TGCAGTGCTAGAGGACCCCAGGGTCTGGTCACTGAAGCTTTCTTT
>TRBV6-1|-|TRBJ2-1|-
CASAQVPYNEQFF
TGTGCCAGCGCCCAGGTGCCCTACAATGAGCAGTTCTTC